This T cell receptor (beta chain) stems from a study of T cells in tumors after PD-1 blockade. Here immunoSEQ multiplex PCR was the method, and the copy in TCRdb shows in-frame clones only, minus some. The sample gives fewer than 55,000 clones, approximately 84% of which show up once; approximately 4.1% is in the top ten. The length of the CDR3 is 14 residues. Trimming cost V 7 bases and J 2 bases, with 14 bases left between them. Germline CDR1 is SNHLY and CDR2 is FYNNEI. The sample in question was PBMCs, obtained before anti-PD-1 treatment. The origin of this receptor is a human donor with basal cell carcinoma. V is TRBV2 and J is TRBJ1-2, with D uncertain. For the CDR3, the DNA is TGTGCCAGCACTATCAAGACGGAGAACTATGGCTACACCTTC. It specifies CASTIKTENYGYTF.